This T cell receptor beta chain was observed in a study of T cells in localized non-small cell lung cancer. Repertoires were generated with immunoSEQ multiplex PCR, while TCRdb's copy carries only in-frame clones and drops some. The repertoire consists of tens of thousands of clones, with roughly 88% occurring once and the leading ten covering about 9.4%. The V gene's germline CDR1 is SGDLS and CDR2 YYNGEE. The germline V and J ends were trimmed by 0 bases and 1 base, with 17 bases remaining between them. The CDR3 has 18 residues. The chain joins TRBV9 to TRBJ2-4, with D perhaps being TRBD1 or TRBD2 (5 bases each). Sequences were derived from peripheral blood mononuclear cells, sampled before any cancer treatment. The sequence derives from a woman aged 40-69 years with stage III lung adenocarcinoma. The CDR3 DNA sequence: TGTGCCAGCAGCGTAGCTACACCGAGAGGGGAGGCCAAAAACATTCAGTACTTC. It specifies CASSVATPRGEAKNIQYF.